These T cell receptor beta chains were read from a single sample in a study of T cell responses to AZD1222 COVID-19 vaccine. Sequencing used immunoSEQ multiplex PCR; TCRdb keeps in-frame clones, though not all of them. The repertoire includes 140,000 or so clones, roughly nine tenths of them detected once, and 1.5% to 2% sits in the top ten. The sample in question was peripheral blood, obtained on day 0 of AZD1222 vaccination. Source of these receptors: an adult in good health. Each CDR3 is given with its conserved first and last residue. D genes are given only for firm matches. Expanded clones get a size class; other rows say once, few or many, or leave the size out.

15	.	.	TRBV30	TRBJ1-3	TGTGCCTGGAGACCCGATCCGATCTCTGGAAACACCATATATTTT	CAWRPDPISGNTIYF
16	.	TRBD2	TRBV28	TRBJ2-1	TGTGCCAGCAAACAAAGCGGGACTAGCGGATACAATGAGCAGTTCTTC	CASKQSGTSGYNEQFF
15	.	.	TRBV6-5	TRBJ2-3	TGTGCCAGCAGTCAGGACGGGATTCCCATGAATACGCAGTATTTT	CASSQDGIPMNTQYF
14	.	.	TRBV15	TRBJ2-7	TGTGCCACCAGCAGAGATCCGGGGATGGGGGAGCAGTACTTC	CATSRDPGMGEQYF
13	.	TRBD1	TRBV3-1/TRBV3-2	TRBJ1-1	TGTGCCAGCAGCCTAGGACAGGGGAGGGGAGCTTTCTTT	CASSLGQGRGAFF
15	.	TRBD2	TRBV29-1	TRBJ2-2	TGCAGCGGTAATAGCGGGGGCCTCAACACCGGGGAGCTGTTTTTT	CSGNSGGLNTGELFF
16	.	TRBD2	TRBV11-2	TRBJ2-7	TGTGCCAGCAGCTTAAACCCGGGACTAGCGGCCTACGAGCAGTACTTC	CASSLNPGLAAYEQYF
17	.	.	TRBV2	TRBJ1-5	TGTGCCAGCAGTGGTCCGACGGAGTCTCTTCGCAATCAGCCCCAGCATTTT	CASSGPTESLRNQPQHF
14	.	TRBD1	TRBV25-1	TRBJ2-7	TGTGCCAGCAGTGATCTCGACAGGGTTGCCGAGCAGTACTTC	CASSDLDRVAEQYF
13	once	.	TRBV27	TRBJ1-5	TGTGCCAGCACCCACGGCTCCGGTCAGCCCCAGCATTTT	CASTHGSGQPQHF
16	.	.	TRBV5-1	TRBJ1-1	TGCGCCAGCAGCTTGGGGACAGCGTTTATGAACACTGAAGCTTTCTTT	CASSLGTAFMNTEAFF
17	.	TRBD1	TRBV4-1	TRBJ2-1	TGCGCCAGCAGCTCTACCATTACCGGGACAGGGTCCAATGAGCAGTTCTTC	CASSSTITGTGSNEQFF
13	.	.	TRBV6-5	TRBJ2-2	TGTGCCAGCTCCTGGGGGGGGCACGGGGAGCTGTTTTTT	CASSWGGHGELFF
13	.	.	TRBV4-1	TRBJ1-3	TGCGCCAGCAGCCTCAACCATGGAAACACCATATATTTT	CASSLNHGNTIYF
14	once	.	TRBV5-4	TRBJ1-2	TGTGCCAGCAGCTTGGGGTCCAGGGACTATGGCTACACCTTC	CASSLGSRDYGYTF
12	.	.	TRBV5-1	TRBJ2-7	TGCGCCAGCAGCCCTGCCCAGGGGGAGCAGTACTTC	CASSPAQGEQYF
13	.	.	TRBV30	TRBJ1-2	TGTGCCTGGAGGATGAGGACGGCACATGGCTACACCTTC	CAWRMRTAHGYTF
15	.	.	TRBV5-4	TRBJ1-1	TGTGCCAGCAGCTTTGGGGGTTCATCTGACACTGAAGCTTTCTTT	CASSFGGSSDTEAFF
14	.	TRBD2	TRBV6-4	TRBJ2-1	TGTGCCAGCAGTCAGCGGGAGGGCCCATATGAGCAGTTCTTC	CASSQREGPYEQFF
14	once	.	TRBV18	TRBJ1-1	TGTGCCAGCTCACCGGCCTTCAAGAACACTGAAGCTTTCTTT	CASSPAFKNTEAFF
16	few	.	TRBV2	TRBJ2-6	TGTGCCAGCAGGCCCCTGGAGGGGTCAGGGGCCAACGTCCTGACTTTC	CASRPLEGSGANVLTF
11	.	.	TRBV20-1	TRBJ1-1	TGCAGTGCTAGAGCCGGTGCTGAAGCTTTCTTT	CSARAGAEAFF
13	few	.	TRBV7-2	TRBJ2-5	TGTGCCAGCAGCTTAACCCCGCAAGAGACCCAGTACTTC	CASSLTPQETQYF
14	.	.	TRBV4-1	TRBJ1-6	TGCGCCAGCAGCCGCCTGACCGGGGAAAAACCCCTCCACTTT	CASSRLTGEKPLHF
14	.	TRBD1	TRBV27	TRBJ2-1	TGTGCCAGCAGCCAGGGGGCGGGGTTCAATGAGCAGTTCTTC	CASSQGAGFNEQFF
17	.	.	TRBV5-1	TRBJ1-3	TGCGCCAGCAGCTTTTTAGGGGGAGGTATCTCTGGAAACACCATATATTTT	CASSFLGGGISGNTIYF
15	once	.	TRBV7-2	TRBJ1-3	TGTGCCAGCAGCTTAGAGTCAGTTTCAGGAAACACCATATATTTT	CASSLESVSGNTIYF
18	once	TRBD2	TRBV11-2	TRBJ2-7	TGTGCCAGCAGCCTTACAACTAGCGGGAGATTTATCACCTACGAGCAGTACTTC	CASSLTTSGRFITYEQYF
15	few	.	TRBV2	TRBJ1-6	TGTGCCAGCAGGTCGGCCGGGAATTCTAATTCACCCCTCCACTTT	CASRSAGNSNSPLHF
15	.	TRBD1	TRBV5-5	TRBJ2-1	TGTGCCAGCAGCCCCGCGGGACAGGGGGGCTTGGAGCAGTTCTTC	CASSPAGQGGLEQFF
14	once	TRBD2	TRBV11-2	TRBJ2-7	TGTGCCAGCAGCTCTAGCGGGGGGGCTAGAGAGCAGTACTTC	CASSSSGGAREQYF
14	.	TRBD1	TRBV19	TRBJ1-5	TGTGCCAGTAGCGGCAGGGGGCTAAGTCAGCCCCAGCATTTT	CASSGRGLSQPQHF
12	.	.	TRBV30	TRBJ1-1	TGTGCCTGGAATCGGGTGAACACTGAAGCTTTCTTT	CAWNRVNTEAFF
14	.	.	TRBV2	TRBJ1-5	TGTGCCAGCAGGGGGATCGTAAGCAATCAGCCCCAGCATTTT	CASRGIVSNQPQHF
13	.	.	TRBV3-1/TRBV3-2	TRBJ2-1	TGTGCCAGCAGCCAAGGCGGATACAATGAGCAGTTCTTC	CASSQGGYNEQFF
13	.	.	TRBV12-5	TRBJ1-5	TGTGCTAGTGGTTGGGGGGGTGATCAGCCCCAGCATTTT	CASGWGGDQPQHF
15	.	.	TRBV4-1	TRBJ1-2	TGCGCCAGCAGCCCAGAACAGACAAGGGTGGGCGGCTACACCTTC	CASSPEQTRVGGYTF
15	.	.	TRBV5-1	TRBJ1-1	TGCGCCAGCAGCTTGGCCGGAAGGGGGAACACTGAAGCTTTCTTT	CASSLAGRGNTEAFF
15	few	.	TRBV5-1	TRBJ1-5	TGCGCCAGCAGCTGGACAGACAGTAGCAATCAGCCCCAGCATTTT	CASSWTDSSNQPQHF
12	few	.	TRBV11-2	TRBJ1-5	TGTGCCAGCAGCTTAGTGGGCCAGCCCCAGCATTTT	CASSLVGQPQHF
15	.	.	TRBV4-2	TRBJ1-1	TGTGCCAGCAGCCAAATCTTGGATCCTGCCACTGAAGCTTTCTTT	CASSQILDPATEAFF
14	.	TRBD2	TRBV18	TRBJ2-1	TGTGCCAGCTCACCCCGGAGCGGGAGTTATGAGCAGTTCTTC	CASSPRSGSYEQFF
13	few	TRBD1	TRBV6-5	TRBJ1-5	TGTGCCAGCAGCCGACAGGGATATCAGCCCCAGCATTTT	CASSRQGYQPQHF
17	.	.	TRBV25-1	TRBJ1-4	TGTGCCAGCAGTGAATGGGAAGGGACCCAGATGAATGAAAAACTGTTTTTT	CASSEWEGTQMNEKLFF
15	.	TRBD2	TRBV6-5	TRBJ2-7	TGTGCCAGCAGTTACGATGGACTAGCGCCTTACGAGCAGTACTTC	CASSYDGLAPYEQYF
16	.	.	TRBV10-3	TRBJ2-7	TGTGCCATCAGTGAGCCTGAAGGGGACCTCTCCTACGAGCAGTACTTC	CAISEPEGDLSYEQYF
13	.	TRBD1	TRBV30	TRBJ1-2	TGTGCCTGGAGTCCCGGGACAGGGTATGGCTACACCTTC	CAWSPGTGYGYTF
13	.	.	TRBV7-9	TRBJ1-1	TGTGCCAGCAGCTTAGCAGGGAACACTGAAGCTTTCTTT	CASSLAGNTEAFF
16	.	TRBD1	TRBV28	TRBJ1-2	TGTGCCAGCAGTCCCCCGGACAGGGGGCCTCTGTATGGCTACACCTTC	CASSPPDRGPLYGYTF
14	many	.	TRBV4-1	TRBJ1-2	TGCGCCAGCAGCCCGACGGGTACGAAGGATGAAGGCACCTTC	CASSPTGTKDEGTF
10	.	.	TRBV7-9	TRBJ2-7	TGTGCCAGCAGCGGGCCCGAGCAGTACTTC	CASSGPEQYF
13	.	.	TRBV4-2	TRBJ1-5	TGTGCCAGCAGCCAAGAAGGTAGACAGCCCCAGCATTTT	CASSQEGRQPQHF